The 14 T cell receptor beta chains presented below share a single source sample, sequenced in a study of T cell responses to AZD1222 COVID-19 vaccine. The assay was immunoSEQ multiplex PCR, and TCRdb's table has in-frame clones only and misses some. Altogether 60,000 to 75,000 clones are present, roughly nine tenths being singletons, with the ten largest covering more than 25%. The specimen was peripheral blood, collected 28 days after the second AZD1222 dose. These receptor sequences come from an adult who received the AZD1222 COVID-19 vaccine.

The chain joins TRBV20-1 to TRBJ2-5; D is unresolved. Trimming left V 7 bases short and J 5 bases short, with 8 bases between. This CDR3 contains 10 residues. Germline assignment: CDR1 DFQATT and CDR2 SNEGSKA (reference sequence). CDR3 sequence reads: CSVMEETQYF. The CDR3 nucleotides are TGCAGTGTCATGGAGGAGACCCAGTACTTC.

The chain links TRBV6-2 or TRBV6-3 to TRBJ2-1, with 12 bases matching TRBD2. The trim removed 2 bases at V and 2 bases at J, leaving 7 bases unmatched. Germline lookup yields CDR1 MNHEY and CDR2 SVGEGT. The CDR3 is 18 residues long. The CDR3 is CASSYPWTSGNPYNEQFF. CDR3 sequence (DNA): TGTGCCAGCAGTTACCCCTGGACTAGCGGGAACCCCTACAATGAGCAGTTCTTC.

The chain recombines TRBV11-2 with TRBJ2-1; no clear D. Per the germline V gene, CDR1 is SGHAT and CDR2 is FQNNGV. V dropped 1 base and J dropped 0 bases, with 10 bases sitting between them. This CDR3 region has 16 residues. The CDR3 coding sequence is TGTGCCAGCAGCTTAGGAGCCTCCAGCTCCTACAATGAGCAGTTCTTC. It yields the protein CASSLGASSSYNEQFF.

CDR3 sequence: CASRLQGATGEQYF. CDR3 bases: TGTGCCAGCAGACTACAGGGGGCGACGGGCGAGCAGTACTTC. The V gene is TRBV28, the J gene TRBJ2-7, with 9 bases lining up with TRBD1. Unmatched junction bases numbered 9, after V lost 6 bases and J lost 6 bases. The CDR3 consists of 14 residues. Per germline, CDR1 MDHEN and CDR2 SYDVKM.

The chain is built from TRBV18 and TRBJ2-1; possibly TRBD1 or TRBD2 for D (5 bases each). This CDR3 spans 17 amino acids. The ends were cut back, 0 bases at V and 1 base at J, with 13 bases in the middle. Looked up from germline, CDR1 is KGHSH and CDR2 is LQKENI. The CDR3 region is CASSPPLSGRSYNEQFF. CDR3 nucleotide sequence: TGTGCCAGCTCACCACCGTTATCAGGGAGATCCTACAATGAGCAGTTCTTC.

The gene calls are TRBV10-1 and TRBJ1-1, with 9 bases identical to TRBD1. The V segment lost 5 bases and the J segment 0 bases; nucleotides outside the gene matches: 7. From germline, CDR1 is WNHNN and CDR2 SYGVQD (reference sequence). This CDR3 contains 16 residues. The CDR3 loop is CASSPARDRVNTEAFF. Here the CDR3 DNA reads TGCGCCAGCAGTCCAGCCCGGGACAGGGTGAACACTGAAGCTTTCTTT.

The CDR3 DNA reads TGTGCCAGCAGCCTCTGGGACAGGGGGCCTTTTAATTCACCCCTCCACTTT. Translating gives CASSLWDRGPFNSPLHF. This chain connects TRBV5-6 to TRBJ1-6; 12 bases fit TRBD1. Germline loops: CDR1 SGHDT, CDR2 YYEEEE. This CDR3 comprises 17 residues. J gave up 6 bases and V 4 bases, and 8 bases lay outside the gene matches.

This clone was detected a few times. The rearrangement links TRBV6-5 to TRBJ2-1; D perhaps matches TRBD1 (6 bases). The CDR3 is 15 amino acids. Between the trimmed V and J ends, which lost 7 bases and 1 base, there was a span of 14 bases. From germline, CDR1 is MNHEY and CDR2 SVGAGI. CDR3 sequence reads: CASTGTGISYNEQFF. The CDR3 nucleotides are TGTGCCAGCACGGGTACAGGGATATCCTACAATGAGCAGTTCTTC.

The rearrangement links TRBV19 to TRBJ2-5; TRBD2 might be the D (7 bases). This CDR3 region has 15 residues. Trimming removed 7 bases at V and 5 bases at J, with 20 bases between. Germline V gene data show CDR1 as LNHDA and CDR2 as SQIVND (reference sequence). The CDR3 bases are TGTGCCAGTACCCCCGGGGGGCTACCCCGGGAGACCCAGTACTTC. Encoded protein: CASTPGGLPRETQYF. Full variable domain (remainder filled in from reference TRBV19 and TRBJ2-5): DGGITQSPKYLFRKEGQNVTLSCEQNLNHDAMYWYRQDPGQGLRLIYYSQIVNDFQKGDIAEGYSVSREKKESFPLTVTSAQKNPTAFYLCASTPGGLPRETQYFGPGTRLLVL.

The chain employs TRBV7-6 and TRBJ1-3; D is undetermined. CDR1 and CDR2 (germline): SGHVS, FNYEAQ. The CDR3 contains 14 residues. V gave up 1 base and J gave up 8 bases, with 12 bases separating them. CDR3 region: CASSLGSLADTIYF. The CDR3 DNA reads TGTGCCAGCAGCTTAGGGTCACTCGCGGACACCATATATTTT.

The CDR3, as DNA: TGTGCCAGCAGCTCTCGTGCGGCTGATCCCTACGAGCAGTACTTC. Translated: CASSSRAADPYEQYF. The chain links TRBV9 to TRBJ2-7; D unresolved. The CDR3 contains 15 residues. Germline assignment: CDR1 SGDLS and CDR2 YYNGEE. Trimming took off 4 bases at V and 2 bases at J, with 16 bases between the two ends.

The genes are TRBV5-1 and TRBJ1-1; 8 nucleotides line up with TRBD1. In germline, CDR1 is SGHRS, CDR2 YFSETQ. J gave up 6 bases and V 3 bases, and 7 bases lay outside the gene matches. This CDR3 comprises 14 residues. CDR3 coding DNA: TGCGCCAGCAGCTCGACAGGGGTAGGAGCTGAAGCTTTCTTT. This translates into CASSSTGVGAEAFF.

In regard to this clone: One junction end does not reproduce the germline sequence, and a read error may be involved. Written as DNA, the CDR3 is TGTGCCAGCAGTGAGTCCCCTCGCTCCAACGAGCAGTACTTC. Protein: CASSESPRSNEQYF. This chain joins TRBV2 and TRBJ2-7; no definite D call. Per germline, CDR1 SNHLY and CDR2 FYNNEI. The CDR3 runs 14 residues.

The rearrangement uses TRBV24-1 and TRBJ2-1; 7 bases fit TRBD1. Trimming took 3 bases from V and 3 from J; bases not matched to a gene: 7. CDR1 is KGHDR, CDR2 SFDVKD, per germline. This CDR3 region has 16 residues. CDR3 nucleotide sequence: TGTGCCACCAGTGATAGGACAGGACGTTTCTACAATGAGCAGTTCTTC. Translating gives CATSDRTGRFYNEQFF.